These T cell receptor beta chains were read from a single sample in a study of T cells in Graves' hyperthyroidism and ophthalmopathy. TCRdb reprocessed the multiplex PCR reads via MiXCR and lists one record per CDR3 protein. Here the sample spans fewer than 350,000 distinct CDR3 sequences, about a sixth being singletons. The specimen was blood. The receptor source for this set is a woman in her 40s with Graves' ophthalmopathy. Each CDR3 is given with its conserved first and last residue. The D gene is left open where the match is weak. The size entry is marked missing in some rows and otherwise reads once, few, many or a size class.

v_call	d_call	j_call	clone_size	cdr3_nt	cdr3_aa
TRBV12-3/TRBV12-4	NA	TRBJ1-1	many	TGTGCCAGCAACCCAAATTGGGGTAGCACTGAAGCTTTCTTT	CASNPNWGSTEAFF
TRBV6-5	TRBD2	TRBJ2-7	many	TGTGCCAGCAGTTGGGGCGGGAGTCCGCCATACGAGCAGTACTTC	CASSWGGSPPYEQYF
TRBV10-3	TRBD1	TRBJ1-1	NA	TGTGCCATCAGGATCTCAGGGGGTATGACTTTCTTT	CAIRISGGMTFF
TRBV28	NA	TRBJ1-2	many	TGTGCCAGCAGTTTTTGGGGAGCTAACTATGGCTACACCTTC	CASSFWGANYGYTF
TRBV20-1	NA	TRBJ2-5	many	TGCAGTGCTCCTAGTCAGTCCCAAGAGACCCAGTACTTC	CSAPSQSQETQYF
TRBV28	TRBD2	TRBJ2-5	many	TGTGCCAGCAGCAAGGAGCGGGAGATCATGGAGACCCAGTACTTC	CASSKEREIMETQYF
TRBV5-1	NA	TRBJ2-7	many	TGCGCCAGCAGCTTAGACTTAACTTACGAGCAGTACTTC	CASSLDLTYEQYF
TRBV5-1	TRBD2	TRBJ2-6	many	TGCGCCAGCAGCTCAGGAGCGGGGATCTCTGGGGCCAACGTCCTGACTTTC	CASSSGAGISGANVLTF
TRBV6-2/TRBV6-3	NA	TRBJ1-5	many	TGTGCCAGCAGTTACGCCCCTGGGAGGGGACTTAATCAGCCCCAGCATTTT	CASSYAPGRGLNQPQHF
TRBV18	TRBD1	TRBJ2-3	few	TGTGCCAGCTCGGGACAGGGGAAACCCACAGATACGCAGTATTTT	CASSGQGKPTDTQYF
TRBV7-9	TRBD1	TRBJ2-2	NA	TGTGCCAGCGAACGGACAGGGTTGGACACCGGGGAGCTGTTTTTT	CASERTGLDTGELFF
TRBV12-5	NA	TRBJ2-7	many	TGTGCTAGTGGCTCAGGGGTCCCGGGGACTCCACAGTACTTC	CASGSGVPGTPQYF
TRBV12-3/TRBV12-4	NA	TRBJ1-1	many	TGTGCCAGCAGTTTCCTCCCCACTGAAGCTTTCTTT	CASSFLPTEAFF
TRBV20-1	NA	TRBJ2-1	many	TGCAGTGCTAGAGATGGTCCGGGAGAGGTTGATGAGCAGTTCTTC	CSARDGPGEVDEQFF
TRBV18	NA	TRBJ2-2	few	TGTGCCAGCTCATTGAAGGGTCCCGGGGAGCTGTTTTTT	CASSLKGPGELFF
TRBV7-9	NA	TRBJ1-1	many	TGTGCCAGCAGCTCACCGGGACAAGCTACTGAAGCTTTCTTT	CASSSPGQATEAFF
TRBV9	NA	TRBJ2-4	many	TGTGCCAGCAGCGTCGGAGATGGTGATTCCCCCAAAAACATTCAGTACTTC	CASSVGDGDSPKNIQYF
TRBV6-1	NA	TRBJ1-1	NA	TGTGCCAGCAGGAGCGGACAGTACACTGAAGCTTTCTTT	CASRSGQYTEAFF
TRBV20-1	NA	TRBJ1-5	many	TGCAGTGCAAGCTTTCCAGGGGATAGCAATCAGCCCCAGCATTTT	CSASFPGDSNQPQHF
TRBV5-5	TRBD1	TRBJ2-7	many	TGTGCCAGCAGCTGGACAGGGAACGAGCAGTACTTC	CASSWTGNEQYF
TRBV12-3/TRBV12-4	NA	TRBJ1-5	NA	TGTGCCAGCAGGCGAAGTCCAAATCAGCCCCAGCATTTT	CASRRSPNQPQHF
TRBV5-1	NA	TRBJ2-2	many	TGCGCCAGCAGCTTGAGGCCTGCAGGGGAGGCCGGGGAGCTGTTTTTT	CASSLRPAGEAGELFF
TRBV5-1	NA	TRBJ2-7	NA	TGCGCCAGCAGCTTGGGAACCACTGGGCAGTACTTC	CASSLGTTGQYF
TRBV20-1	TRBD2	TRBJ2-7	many	TGCAGTGCCTCCGGGACTAGCGGGAGCTGGTACGAGCAGTACTTC	CSASGTSGSWYEQYF
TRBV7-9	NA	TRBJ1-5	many	TGTGCCAGTGGACAAGACTCCAATCAGCCCCAGCATTTT	CASGQDSNQPQHF
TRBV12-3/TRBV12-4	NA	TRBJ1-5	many	TGTGCCAGCAGCGACTCAGCCCCGGGGGGCAATCAGCCCCAGCATTTT	CASSDSAPGGNQPQHF
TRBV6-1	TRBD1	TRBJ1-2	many	TGTGCCAGCAGTGTAGGACAGGGGGCTTTCTACACCTTC	CASSVGQGAFYTF
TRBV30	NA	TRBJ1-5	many	TGTGCCTGGAGTGACGGGAATAGCAATCAGCCCCAGCATTTT	CAWSDGNSNQPQHF
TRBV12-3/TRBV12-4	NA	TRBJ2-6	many	TGTGCCAGCATTCCCTCTGGGGCCAACGTCCTGACTTTC	CASIPSGANVLTF
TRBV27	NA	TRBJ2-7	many	TGTGCCAGCAGTCCCACGGCCAAACCCTACGAGCAGTACTTC	CASSPTAKPYEQYF
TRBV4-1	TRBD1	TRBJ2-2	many	TGCGCCAGCAGCTTAAAAACAGGGGGCCGGACCGGGGAGCTGTTTTTT	CASSLKTGGRTGELFF
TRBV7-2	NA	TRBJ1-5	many	TGTGCCAGCAGCTTGCGGCAGGGGTGGGGACAGCCCCAGCATTTT	CASSLRQGWGQPQHF
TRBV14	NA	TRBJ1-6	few	TGTGCCAGCAGCCCTGCACAGACCTATAATTCACCCCTCCACTTT	CASSPAQTYNSPLHF
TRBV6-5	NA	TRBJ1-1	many	TGTGCCAGCAGTTACCCCAGACAGTCGGAAGCTTTCTTT	CASSYPRQSEAFF
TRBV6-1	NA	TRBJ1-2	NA	TGTGCCAGCAGTCGACAGAATACTAACTATGGCTACACCTTC	CASSRQNTNYGYTF
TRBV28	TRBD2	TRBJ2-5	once	TGTGCCACAGGACTAGCGGGAGAGACCCAGTACTTC	CATGLAGETQYF
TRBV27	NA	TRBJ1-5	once	TGTGCCAGCAGCTTGACGGTTTTCGGTCAGCCCCAGCATTTT	CASSLTVFGQPQHF
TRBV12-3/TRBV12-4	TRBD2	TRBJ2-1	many	TGTGCCAGCACCCTGATGACTAGCGTCTACAATGAGCAGTTCTTC	CASTLMTSVYNEQFF